This TCR beta chain was sequenced in a study of T cells in Graves' hyperthyroidism and ophthalmopathy. Study-level points and caveats: Also found in blood were most expanded thyroid clonotypes above 0.001.

Patients counted as stable if ophthalmopathy did not develop within 18 months. V gave up 4 bases and J gave up 0 bases; unmatched junction bases: 20. CDR3 size: 19 residues. Per germline, CDR1 SQVTM and CDR2 ANQGSEA. Amplified TCR beta CDR3 regions came from RNA transcripts. The primer set for the first-round RT-PCR of the TCR CDR3 was HTBI. TCRdb ran MiXCR on the multiplex PCR reads and lists one entry per CDR3 protein. The sample yields under 700,000 distinct CDR3 sequences, 16% seen once. Worth noting for this clonotype: The antigen is unknown.

The gene calls are TRBV29-1 and TRBJ1-1; 7 bases agree with TRBD1. The specimen sequenced was blood. The TCR was taken from a young woman with Graves' hyperthyroidism. The CDR3 coding sequence is TGCAGCGTTGTCCTAAATCGGGCAGGGGGATTGATTATGAACACTGAAGCTTTCTTT. Its protein product is CSVVLNRAGGLIMNTEAFF.